Sequencing of this T cell receptor (beta chain) was carried out in a study of early T cells in non-severe SARS-CoV-2 infection. Study context: Sequencing of unsorted whole blood was done on bulk RNA, leaving chains unpaired. Overall study results and limits: Lookups in VDJdb leaned toward anti-spike CD8 responses and missed private and CD4 specificities.

TCRdb analysed the 5' RACE reads with MiXCR anew, one entry per CDR3 protein. The sample includes more than 60,000 distinct CDR3 sequences, less than 15% of them seen just once. The CDR3 contains 15 residues. The V end lost 4 bases, the J end lost 8 bases, and 15 bases lay between the germline ends. Of note for this clonotype: What it binds is unknown.

The rearrangement uses TRBV12-3 or TRBV12-4 and TRBJ1-6; no definite D call. The sample taken for sequencing was whole blood. The receptor was derived from an adult who was a healthcare worker with PCR-confirmed SARS-CoV-2 infection or an uninfected control (not recorded which). This chain's CDR3 is CASSSSRTFYSPLHF. Written as DNA, the CDR3 is TGTGCCAGCAGTTCCTCCCGGACCTTCTATTCACCCCTCCACTTT.